A single sample is the source of the 30 T cell receptor beta chains below, sequenced in a study of Tregs in tolerant kidney transplant recipients. Using immunoSEQ multiplex PCR, the repertoire was profiled, and TCRdb retains in-frame clones only, with some absent. This sample has some 250,000 clones, with approximately 84% found just once. Sequenced: CD4+ T cells from blood. These receptors came from a human donor in good health.

The J gene is TRBJ2-7, the V gene TRBV5-4; 16 nucleotides align to TRBD2. CDR3 length: 16 amino acids. CDR1 is SGHNT and CDR2 is YYREEE in the germline V gene (reference sequence). The V gene end was trimmed by 3 bases and the J gene end by 3 bases; junction bases not matched to a gene: 3. The chain's CDR3 is CASSWGLAGGRYEQYF. For the CDR3, the DNA is TGTGCCAGCAGCTGGGGACTAGCGGGAGGGCGCTACGAGCAGTACTTC.

The chain uses TRBV11-2 and TRBJ2-1; 7 bases are a match to TRBD2. V shed 5 bases and J 3 bases; nucleotides not matched to a gene: 7. In germline, CDR1 is SGHAT, CDR2 FQNNGV. The CDR3 contains 15 residues. The CDR3 sequence is CASSVGGRSYNEQFF. CDR3 bases: TGTGCCAGCAGCGTGGGGGGGAGGAGCTACAATGAGCAGTTCTTC. Full variable domain (rest looked up from reference TRBV11-2 and TRBJ2-1): EAGVAQSPRYKIIEKRQSVAFWCNPISGHATLYWYQQILGQGPKLLIQFQNNGVVDDSQLPKDRFSAERLKGVDSTLKIQPAKLEDSAVYLCASSVGGRSYNEQFFGPGTRLTVL.

The chain couples TRBV13 to TRBJ2-3; TRBD2 matches 9 bases. The CDR3 totals 18 residues. Germline CDR1 reads PRHDT; CDR2 reads FYEKMQ (reference sequence). J gave up 6 bases and V 0 bases, and 13 bases lay outside the gene matches. The CDR3 nucleotides read TGTGCCAGCAGCTTAGGGCCTAGCGGGGTTTCCAGGAAGGATACGCAGTATTTT. Translation: CASSLGPSGVSRKDTQYF.

This chain links TRBV6-5 with TRBJ2-2; 9 bases are a match to TRBD2. Per the germline V gene, CDR1 is MNHEY and CDR2 is SVGAGI. Trimming at V came to 5 bases and at J to 4 bases, leaving 5 bases not matched to a gene. This CDR3 is built from 15 residues. CDR3: CASSSGRWVTGELFF. The CDR3 DNA reads TGTGCCAGCAGTAGCGGGAGGTGGGTCACCGGGGAGCTGTTTTTT.

Of note for this clone: The sample has other DNA sequences that encode this CDR3 too. This chain connects TRBV18 to TRBJ2-7; TRBD2 aligns across 8 bases. Germline V gives CDR1 KGHSH, CDR2 LQKENI. The CDR3 is 15 amino acids. After removal of 2 bases from V and 0 bases from J, the junction contained 3 bases not matched to a gene. For the CDR3, the DNA is TGTGCCAGCTCACCATTAGCGGGGAGCTCCTACGAGCAGTACTTC. This gives the protein CASSPLAGSSYEQYF. Complete variable domain (other parts from reference TRBV18 and TRBJ2-7): NAGVMQNPRHLVRRRGQEARLRCSPMKGHSHVYWYRQLPEEGLKFMVYLQKENIIDESGMPKERFSAEFPKEGPSILRIQQVVRGDSAAYFCASSPLAGSSYEQYFGPGTRLTVT.

The chain carries TRBV5-6 and TRBJ2-7; D not certain. Germline loops: CDR1 SGHDT, CDR2 YYEEEE. The CDR3 totals 14 residues. Deletions cut 0 bases from V and 1 base from J, with 8 bases between. The CDR3 loop reads CASSLGQESYEQYF. The CDR3 nucleotides are TGTGCCAGCAGCTTGGGGCAGGAGTCCTACGAGCAGTACTTC.

The rearrangement uses TRBV30 and TRBJ2-3; 7 bases line up with TRBD1. The CDR3 extends over 13 amino acids. The germline CDR1 and CDR2 sequences are GTSNPN and SVGIG (reference sequence). Trimming at V came to 5 bases and at J to 4 bases, leaving 6 bases not matched to a gene. The CDR3 loop is CAWRNQGADTQYF. CDR3 bases: TGTGCCTGGCGAAACCAGGGGGCAGATACGCAGTATTTT.

This rearrangement joins TRBV2 to TRBJ2-1, with TRBD1 identical over 7 bases. The length of the CDR3 is 16 residues. Germline CDR1 reads SNHLY; CDR2 reads FYNNEI. V lost 4 bases and J lost 1; bases outside the gene matches: 7. CDR3: CASSVQGQLSYNEQFF. The CDR3 region has the DNA TGTGCCAGCAGTGTACAGGGACAGCTTTCCTACAATGAGCAGTTCTTC.

The CDR3 loop reads CASSLGTSGGADNEQFF. The CDR3, as DNA: TGCGCCAGCAGCCTCGGGACTAGCGGGGGTGCCGACAATGAGCAGTTCTTC. This chain uses TRBV4-1 with TRBJ2-1; 14 nucleotides match TRBD2. CDR1 is MGHRA and CDR2 is YSYEKL in the germline V gene. This CDR3 has 17 residues. V shed 4 bases, J shed 5 bases, and the junction held 7 bases outside the gene matches.

The chain uses TRBV4-2 and TRBJ1-2; D is unclear. Trimming cost V 0 bases and J 8 bases, with 7 bases left between them. CDR1 is LGHNA and CDR2 is YNFKEQ in the germline V gene. The CDR3 length is 12 residues. The chain's CDR3 is CASSQDGLGYTF. The DNA of the CDR3 is TGTGCCAGCAGCCAAGACGGGTTGGGCTACACCTTC.

The chain combines TRBV6-5 with TRBJ2-1; tentatively, D is TRBD2 (6 bases). The V end lost 8 bases, the J end lost 7 bases, and 12 bases lay between the germline ends. This CDR3 comprises 12 residues. CDR1 and CDR2 from the germline V gene are MNHEY and SVGAGI. As DNA, the CDR3 is TGTGCCAGCGGACGGGAGCTTAATGAGCAGTTCTTC. This translates into CASGRELNEQFF.

This clone showed up just a few times. J is TRBJ1-1 and V is TRBV5-1, with D unresolved. V shed 2 bases and J shed 1 base, with 9 bases lying between them. The CDR3 sequence is 14 residues long. Per germline, CDR1 SGHRS and CDR2 YFSETQ. CDR3 in DNA: TGCGCCAGCAGCTTAACGGACGGGAACACTGAAGCTTTCTTT. Its translation is CASSLTDGNTEAFF.

J is TRBJ1-4 and V is TRBV4-1; the D is unclear. The CDR3 spans 16 residues. Trimming shortened V by 1 base and J by 0 bases, and 9 bases separated the two germline ends. Germline V gives CDR1 MGHRA, CDR2 YSYEKL. The CDR3 nucleotides read TGCGCCAGCAGCCAAGGGCTTTTTGCAACTAATGAAAAACTGTTTTTT. As protein: CASSQGLFATNEKLFF.

This rearrangement joins TRBV6-6 to TRBJ1-5; D possibly corresponds to TRBD1 (6 bases). The V gene lost 4 bases and the J gene lost 0 bases, with 10 bases spanning the gap. Germline lookup yields CDR1 MNHNY and CDR2 SVGAGI (reference sequence). The CDR3 is made up of 15 amino acids. As DNA, the CDR3 is TGTGCCAGCAGTTCGAGGGGGGGTAGCAATCAGCCCCAGCATTTT. The encoded protein is CASSSRGGSNQPQHF.

V usage is TRBV10-3 and J usage is TRBJ1-1, with D hard to call. The CDR3 is 14 amino acids. Per germline, CDR1 ENHRY and CDR2 SYGVKD. V dropped 2 bases and J dropped 1 base, with 8 bases sitting between them. DNA for the CDR3: TGTGCCATCAGTGAGCCAGCCGAGAACACTGAAGCTTTCTTT. Protein product: CAISEPAENTEAFF.

Notes on this clone: This same CDR3 is encoded by further DNA sequences in the sample. The chain combines TRBV5-1 with TRBJ1-1; weak D call: TRBD1 (6 bases). Germline V gene sequence: CDR1 SGHRS, CDR2 YFSETQ. There are 14 residues in the CDR3. The V gene lost 2 bases and the J gene lost 0 bases, with 8 bases spanning the gap. The CDR3 DNA reads TGCGCCAGCAGCTTAGGGGACATGAACACTGAAGCTTTCTTT. The encoded protein is CASSLGDMNTEAFF.

V usage is TRBV15 and J usage is TRBJ1-1, with D perhaps TRBD1 (6 bases). Germline V gene lookup returns CDR1 LNHNV and CDR2 YYDKDF (reference sequence). CDR3 length: 15 amino acids. Trimming left V 4 bases short and J 1 base short, with 13 bases between. DNA for the CDR3: TGTGCCACCAGCACATCAGGGGCCACGAACACTGAAGCTTTCTTT. It encodes CATSTSGATNTEAFF.

The chain carries TRBV6-4 and TRBJ2-2; the D gene is possibly TRBD1 (6 bases). Germline V gene lookup returns CDR1 MRHNA and CDR2 SNTAGT. V shed 6 bases and J shed 5 bases, with 10 bases lying between them. CDR3 length equals 13 residues. The CDR3 DNA follows: TGTGCCAGCAGAAAAACAGGGACCGGGGAGCTGTTTTTT. It specifies CASRKTGTGELFF.

For this clone: A junction end diverges from the germline sequence, so it may reflect a read error. V gene TRBV7-7 combines with J gene TRBJ2-7, with 8 positions matching TRBD1. CDR1 is SSHAT, CDR2 FNYEAQ, per germline (reference sequence). CDR3 length: 15 amino acids. CDR3 in amino acids: CASSLGQGILYEQYF. The DNA of the CDR3 is TGTGCTAGCAGCTTAGGACAGGGCATCCTCTACGAGCAGTACTTC.

Details on this clone: At one end, the junction sequence differs from germline, possibly due to a read error. DNA for the CDR3: TGCGCCAGCAGCCAGTGGGGCAGAAGGCCCTACGATGAGCAGTTCTTC. Its translation: CASSQWGRRPYDEQFF. The chain links TRBV4-1 to TRBJ2-1; D is perhaps TRBD1 (5 bases). Germline values: CDR1 MGHRA, CDR2 YSYEKL. This CDR3 has 16 residues.

The chain combines TRBV27 with TRBJ2-1, with 7 bases fitting TRBD2. The CDR3 is 15 amino acids. J lost 3 bases, V lost 6 bases, and 8 bases had no gene match. CDR1 is MNHEY and CDR2 is SMNVEV in the germline V gene (reference sequence). The CDR3 nucleotides read TGTGCCAGCAGAGAGACTAGCATGAGCTACAATGAGCAGTTCTTC. Residues: CASRETSMSYNEQFF.

The rearrangement uses TRBV6-5 and TRBJ2-3, with D possibly matching TRBD2 (7 bases). CDR3 length: 15 amino acids. V gave up 2 bases and J gave up 6 bases, with 15 bases separating them. CDR1 is MNHEY, CDR2 SVGAGI, per germline. The CDR3, as DNA: TGTGCCAGCAGTTACGGGCGGGGGCTCGTGGATACGCAGTATTTT. Residues: CASSYGRGLVDTQYF.

The V and J genes are TRBV19 and TRBJ1-2; TRBD1 matches 9 bases. This CDR3 spans 15 amino acids. Trimming took 6 bases from V and 2 from J; bases not matched to a gene: 7. The germline gives CDR1 LNHDA, CDR2 SQIVND (reference sequence). The DNA for the CDR3 is TGTGCCAGTAGCCGCACAGGGGGCGGAAACTATGGCTACACCTTC. Its translation is CASSRTGGGNYGYTF. Full variable domain (remainder filled in from reference TRBV19 and TRBJ1-2): DGGITQSPKYLFRKEGQNVTLSCEQNLNHDAMYWYRQDPGQGLRLIYYSQIVNDFQKGDIAEGYSVSREKKESFPLTVTSAQKNPTAFYLCASSRTGGGNYGYTFGSGTRLTVV.

The chain carries TRBV18 and TRBJ2-7, with TRBD1 identical over 11 bases. J gave up 5 bases and V 6 bases, and 6 bases lay outside the gene matches. This CDR3 comprises 14 residues. Germline V lookup: CDR1 KGHSH, CDR2 LQKENI. The CDR3 region has the DNA TGTGCCAGCTCCGGGACAGGGGGTAGGGACGAGCAGTACTTC. Translated: CASSGTGGRDEQYF.

This sequence joins TRBV6-5 and TRBJ2-3, with D unclear. The CDR3 is 14 residues long. In germline, CDR1 is MNHEY, CDR2 SVGAGI. V was trimmed by 2 bases and J by 3 bases, leaving 9 bases between them. CDR3 residues: CASSYGQATDTQYF. The CDR3 DNA reads TGTGCCAGCAGTTACGGCCAGGCGACAGATACGCAGTATTTT.

DNA for the CDR3: TGCGCCAGCAACACCGGGAGAGGGGTTGCGAACACCGGGGAGCTGTTTTTT. This sequence encodes CASNTGRGVANTGELFF. The chain recombines TRBV5-1 with TRBJ2-2; D might be TRBD2 (6 bases). The CDR3 has 17 amino acids. V was trimmed by 6 bases and J by 0 bases, leaving 18 bases between them. Germline CDR1 is SGHRS and CDR2 is YFSETQ. The whole variable domain, remainder taken from reference TRBV5-1 and TRBJ2-2, is KAGVTQTPRYLIKTRGQQVTLSCSPISGHRSVSWYQQTPGQGLQFLFEYFSETQRNKGNFPGRFSGRQFSNSRSEMNVSTLELGDSALYLCASNTGRGVANTGELFFGEGSRLTVL.

The J gene is TRBJ1-5, the V gene TRBV2; the match to TRBD1 covers 9 bases. This CDR3 region has 13 residues. Germline assignment: CDR1 SNHLY and CDR2 FYNNEI. V lost 8 bases and J lost 7; bases outside the gene matches: 6. For the CDR3, the DNA is TGTGCCAGCCAGGACAGGGGACGGCAGCCCCAGCATTTT. It yields the protein CASQDRGRQPQHF.

The chain combines TRBV4-1 with TRBJ2-4, with 7 bases fitting TRBD1. The germline V gene encodes CDR1 MGHRA and CDR2 YSYEKL. CDR3 length: 15 amino acids. V lost 6 bases, J lost 5 bases, and 10 bases stayed unmatched. Here the CDR3 reads CASSLTGQYQNIQYF. The CDR3 DNA reads as TGCGCCAGCAGTCTTACGGGACAGTATCAAAACATTCAGTACTTC.

The J gene is TRBJ2-3, the V gene TRBV19; D perhaps matches TRBD1 (6 bases). Trimming shortened V by 0 bases and J by 4 bases, and 11 bases separated the two germline ends. Germline V CDR1 and CDR2: LNHDA, SQIVND (reference sequence). This CDR3 region has 15 residues. This CDR3 is CASSIEQGGPDTQYF. Written as DNA, the CDR3 is TGTGCCAGTAGTATAGAACAGGGCGGCCCAGATACGCAGTATTTT.

This clone occurred many times. At one boundary the junction diverges from the germline segment, which might be a read error. The J gene is TRBJ2-1, the V gene TRBV7-7; unclear D gene. The V gene's germline CDR1 is SSHAT and CDR2 FNYEAQ (reference sequence). The CDR3 extends over 13 amino acids. The CDR3 DNA reads TGTGCTAGCAGCTTAAGGAGACTCAGCGAGCAGTTCTTC. This sequence encodes CASSLRRLSEQFF.